Below are 30 T cell receptor beta chains sequenced from a single sample in a study of T cell repertoires in ileal Crohn's disease. Clones were read by immunoSEQ multiplex PCR, and TCRdb kept only the in-frame ones, dropping some. There are about 4,700 clones in the sample; around 87% occur only once, and 5% to 6.5% lies in the top ten. The material sequenced was ileal tissue. The receptor set was obtained from an adult with Crohn's disease.

The V call is TRBV7-2, the J call TRBJ2-3, with 12 bases lining up with TRBD1. Per germline, CDR1 SGHTA and CDR2 FQGNSA. Germline trimming cut 5 bases from V and 0 bases from J; bases unmatched to any gene: 9. CDR3 size: 18 residues. CDR3 in DNA: TGTGCCAGCAGCCAACGGGACAGGGGGCTTACTAGCACAGATACGCAGTATTTT. This sequence encodes CASSQRDRGLTSTDTQYF. Based on the CDR3 plus reference TRBV7-2 and TRBJ2-3, the full variable domain is GAGVSQSPSNKVTEKGKDVELRCDPISGHTALYWYRQSLGQGLEFLIYFQGNSAPDKSGLPSDRFSAERTGGSVSTLTIQRTQQEDSAVYLCASSQRDRGLTSTDTQYFGPGTRLTVL.

The chain carries TRBV28 and TRBJ1-5; D is unresolved. The CDR3 sequence is 14 residues long. Germline CDR1 reads MDHEN; CDR2 reads SYDVKM. Between the trimmed V and J ends, which lost 2 bases and 6 bases, there was a span of 11 bases. CDR3: CASSLTGERQPQHF. DNA for the CDR3: TGTGCCAGCAGTTTAACTGGGGAGCGTCAGCCCCAGCATTTT.

The J gene is TRBJ1-1, the V gene TRBV19, with D perhaps TRBD1 (6 bases). V lost 4 bases, J lost 3 bases, and 12 bases lay in between. The CDR3 runs 14 residues. CDR1 and CDR2 (germline): LNHDA, SQIVND (reference sequence). The CDR3 protein is CASSTRGRDTEAFF. The CDR3 region has the DNA TGTGCCAGTAGTACCAGGGGAAGGGACACTGAAGCTTTCTTT. Drawing the rest from reference TRBV19 and TRBJ1-1, the complete variable domain is DGGITQSPKYLFRKEGQNVTLSCEQNLNHDAMYWYRQDPGQGLRLIYYSQIVNDFQKGDIAEGYSVSREKKESFPLTVTSAQKNPTAFYLCASSTRGRDTEAFFGQGTRLTVV.

In DNA, the CDR3 is TGTGCCACCAGCGGGGCCACAGGGTTGGATTCACCCCTCCACTTT. Translation: CATSGATGLDSPLHF. The chain employs TRBV15 and TRBJ1-6; D possibly corresponds to TRBD1 (6 bases). CDR1 and CDR2 from the germline V gene are LNHNV and YYDKDF (reference sequence). The V gene lost 5 bases and the J gene lost 8 bases, with 16 bases spanning the gap. The CDR3 extends over 15 amino acids. The full variable domain, with the rest looked up from reference TRBV15 and TRBJ1-6, is DAMVIQNPRYQVTQFGKPVTLSCSQTLNHNVMYWYQQKSSQAPKLLFHYYDKDFNNEADTPDNFQSRRPNTSFCFLDIRSPGLGDTAMYLCATSGATGLDSPLHFGNGTRLTVT.

This chain connects TRBV18 to TRBJ2-7; 9 bases align to TRBD1. V dropped 6 bases and J dropped 5; count of bases not matched to a gene: 5. The CDR3 spans 13 residues. From germline, CDR1 is KGHSH and CDR2 LQKENI. The CDR3 loop is CASSLRTGDEQYF. CDR3 coding DNA: TGTGCCAGCTCCCTAAGGACAGGGGACGAGCAGTACTTC. Based on the CDR3 plus reference TRBV18 and TRBJ2-7, the full variable domain is NAGVMQNPRHLVRRRGQEARLRCSPMKGHSHVYWYRQLPEEGLKFMVYLQKENIIDESGMPKERFSAEFPKEGPSILRIQQVVRGDSAAYFCASSLRTGDEQYFGPGTRLTVT.

The J gene is TRBJ2-3, the V gene TRBV5-1; 7 bases are a match to TRBD2. The CDR3 has 14 amino acids. The V gene end was trimmed by 2 bases and the J gene end by 8 bases; junction bases not matched to a gene: 8. Per germline, CDR1 SGHRS and CDR2 YFSETQ. The CDR3: CASSLAGLVITQYF. The CDR3 nucleotides are TGCGCCAGCAGCTTAGCGGGATTGGTAATTACGCAGTATTTT.

The chain employs TRBV19 and TRBJ1-5; tentatively, D is TRBD1 (6 bases). This CDR3 has 15 residues. V lost 0 bases to trimming and J lost 11 bases, with 17 bases between them. Germline loops: CDR1 LNHDA, CDR2 SQIVND (reference sequence). The DNA for the CDR3 is TGTGCCAGTAGTATAGATCTGGGAACAAGGGGGTCCCAGCATTTT. It translates to CASSIDLGTRGSQHF. The entire variable domain, with the rest obtained from reference TRBV19 and TRBJ1-5, is as follows: DGGITQSPKYLFRKEGQNVTLSCEQNLNHDAMYWYRQDPGQGLRLIYYSQIVNDFQKGDIAEGYSVSREKKESFPLTVTSAQKNPTAFYLCASSIDLGTRGSQHFGDGTRLSIL.

The CDR3 protein is CASIRIGTKNTEAFF. CDR3 bases: TGTGCCAGCATCAGAATAGGGACAAAGAACACTGAAGCTTTCTTT. The rearrangement uses TRBV2 and TRBJ1-1; D possibly corresponds to TRBD1 (6 bases). Germline V gene data show CDR1 as SNHLY and CDR2 as FYNNEI. CDR3 size: 15 residues. Trimming pared 7 bases from V and 1 base from J, leaving 16 bases between.

The chain employs TRBV7-2 and TRBJ1-4; 7 bases align to TRBD1. The V gene's germline CDR1 is SGHTA and CDR2 FQGNSA. The J segment lost 8 bases and the V segment lost 5 bases, leaving 14 bases of the junction unmatched. The CDR3 contains 16 residues. In nucleotides, the CDR3 is TGTGCCAGCAGCCCACAACCGACAGGGATGCGGGAAAAACTGTTTTTT. It specifies CASSPQPTGMREKLFF.

CDR3 DNA: TGTGCCAGCAGCGTAGAGAGCCTGTATTCAGGAAACACCATATATTTT. This sequence encodes CASSVESLYSGNTIYF. The genes are TRBV9 and TRBJ1-3; D gene unclear. The germline V and J ends were trimmed by 0 bases and 4 bases, with 14 bases remaining between them. The CDR3 is 16 amino acids. Germline V gene data show CDR1 as SGDLS and CDR2 as YYNGEE.

V and J are TRBV5-1 and TRBJ2-1; the D is unclear. Looked up from germline, CDR1 is SGHRS and CDR2 is YFSETQ. The CDR3 is 14 amino acids. V gave up 0 bases and J gave up 2 bases, with 6 bases separating them. This chain's CDR3 is CASSLGAAYNEQFF. CDR3 in DNA: TGCGCCAGCAGCTTGGGGGCAGCCTACAATGAGCAGTTCTTC.

The J gene is TRBJ2-1, the V gene TRBV9; 15 bases match TRBD2. V was clipped by 1 base and J by 8 bases; unmatched bases: 4. CDR1 SGDLS and CDR2 YYNGEE come from the germline V gene. This CDR3 region has 16 residues. This CDR3 is CASSVRTSGGAYEQFF. CDR3 nucleotide sequence: TGTGCCAGCAGCGTACGGACTAGCGGGGGGGCCTATGAGCAGTTCTTC.

The chain joins TRBV6-6 to TRBJ2-3; 7 nucleotides line up with TRBD1. The germline V gene has CDR1 MNHNY and CDR2 SVGAGI (reference sequence). The CDR3 loop spans 12 amino acids. The V and J ends lost 5 bases and 10 bases, in that order; junction bases with no gene match: 6. The CDR3 protein is CASSQGGGAQYF. The DNA of the CDR3 is TGTGCCAGCAGTCAAGGGGGCGGCGCGCAGTATTTT.

V gene TRBV19 combines with J gene TRBJ1-5; D is possibly TRBD1 (6 bases). V gave up 6 bases and J gave up 3 bases, with 15 bases separating them. The CDR3 is 15 residues long. The germline gives CDR1 LNHDA, CDR2 SQIVND (reference sequence). This CDR3 reads CASSFGQIVNQPQHF. The CDR3 DNA sequence: TGTGCCAGTAGCTTCGGACAGATAGTCAATCAGCCCCAGCATTTT.

This clone has just one count. The chain carries TRBV7-2 and TRBJ2-2; 7 bases fit TRBD2. Trimming took 1 base from V and 8 from J; bases not matched to a gene: 13. Germline CDR1 SGHTA, CDR2 FQGNSA. This CDR3 comprises 17 residues. CDR3 amino acids: CASSLVVFGGGRGELFF. For the CDR3, the DNA is TGTGCCAGCAGCTTAGTAGTTTTTGGCGGGGGACGTGGGGAGCTGTTTTTT. The full variable domain, in which reference TRBV7-2 and TRBJ2-2 provide the parts outside the CDR3, is GAGVSQSPSNKVTEKGKDVELRCDPISGHTALYWYRQSLGQGLEFLIYFQGNSAPDKSGLPSDRFSAERTGGSVSTLTIQRTQQEDSAVYLCASSLVVFGGGRGELFFGEGSRLTVL.

The chain employs TRBV18 and TRBJ1-2; D uncertain. There are 13 residues in the CDR3. Between the trimmed V and J ends, which lost 3 bases and 1 base, there was a span of 6 bases. CDR1 is KGHSH, CDR2 LQKENI, per germline. The CDR3 DNA sequence: TGTGCCAGCTCACCTCCAGTTAACTATGGCTACACCTTC. This sequence encodes CASSPPVNYGYTF.

The V call is TRBV14, the J call TRBJ2-1, with D possibly matching TRBD1 (6 bases). Per germline, CDR1 SGHDN and CDR2 FVKESK. This CDR3 has 17 residues. Deletions cut 7 bases from V and 8 bases from J, with 27 bases between. The CDR3 reads CASNPLRGRGPSDEQFF. For the CDR3, the DNA is TGTGCCAGCAACCCGCTTCGGGGCAGGGGACCCTCCGATGAGCAGTTCTTC.

The genes are TRBV11-2 and TRBJ1-6; 9 bases match TRBD1. Germline CDR1 and CDR2: SGHAT and FQNNGV. Germline trimming cut 6 bases from V and 7 bases from J; bases unmatched to any gene: 10. This CDR3 region has 16 residues. DNA for the CDR3: TGTGCCAGCAGATCAGCCGGGACAGGGCAAAATTCACCCCTCCACTTT. Translated, it gives CASRSAGTGQNSPLHF.

The V call is TRBV7-9, the J call TRBJ1-2; D remains ambiguous. The CDR3 loop spans 13 amino acids. Germline loops: CDR1 SEHNR, CDR2 FQNEAQ (reference sequence). The V and J ends lost 5 bases and 1 base respectively, with 8 bases between them. DNA for the CDR3: TGTGCCAGCAGCCTCAGATTTAACTATGGCTACACCTTC. This translates into CASSLRFNYGYTF.

The J gene is TRBJ2-2, the V gene TRBV19, with D uncertain. CDR1 LNHDA and CDR2 SQIVND come from the germline V gene (reference sequence). V lost 4 bases to trimming and J lost 7 bases, with 7 bases between them. The CDR3 extends over 12 amino acids. The CDR3 reads CASSTNFGELFF. The DNA of the CDR3 is TGTGCCAGTAGTACCAATTTCGGGGAGCTGTTTTTT.

This chain connects TRBV7-2 to TRBJ2-7, with a tentative D call TRBD2 (6 bases). This CDR3 has 13 amino acids. The germline V and J ends were trimmed by 3 bases and 9 bases, with 15 bases remaining between them. Germline values: CDR1 SGHTA, CDR2 FQGNSA. CDR3 DNA sequence: TGTGCCAGCAGCTTGGGGGGTCTACGTGGGCAGTACTTC. Its translation is CASSLGGLRGQYF.

The J gene is TRBJ1-1, the V gene TRBV5-4, with a tentative D call TRBD1 (5 bases). There are 14 residues in the CDR3. V was shortened by 3 bases and J by 4 bases, with 13 bases between the two germline ends. The germline CDR1 and CDR2 sequences are SGHNT and YYREEE (reference sequence). The CDR3 bases are TGTGCCAGCAGCTACCTTCAGGGCGGCACTGAAGCTTTCTTT. Protein product: CASSYLQGGTEAFF.

This clone was detected once. V is TRBV5-1 and J is TRBJ1-1; 8 bases line up with TRBD1. V was clipped by 2 bases and J by 1 base; unmatched bases: 1. The CDR3 contains 14 residues. Germline CDR1 SGHRS, CDR2 YFSETQ. This CDR3 is CASSFGQGNTEAFF. The CDR3 DNA follows: TGCGCCAGCAGCTTCGGACAGGGGAACACTGAAGCTTTCTTT.

The chain has TRBV6-5 and TRBJ2-7, with 7 positions matching TRBD1. The CDR3 loop spans 15 amino acids. Trimming took 0 bases from V and 6 from J; bases not matched to a gene: 8. Looked up from germline, CDR1 is MNHEY and CDR2 is SVGAGI. The CDR3 protein is CASSYSGQVLTEQYF. The CDR3 DNA follows: TGTGCCAGCAGTTACTCCGGACAGGTCTTAACCGAGCAGTACTTC.

The gene calls are TRBV28 and TRBJ2-7, with D possibly TRBD1 on 6 matching bases. There are 14 residues in the CDR3. Germline V gene lookup returns CDR1 MDHEN and CDR2 SYDVKM. V lost 6 bases, J lost 5 bases, and 17 bases lay in between. CDR3 sequence reads: CASRETGTKHEQYF. Written as DNA, the CDR3 is TGTGCCAGCAGGGAAACCGGGACAAAGCACGAGCAGTACTTC.

V gene TRBV5-4 combines with J gene TRBJ1-1, with no clear D. Germline CDR1 reads SGHNT; CDR2 reads YYREEE (reference sequence). This CDR3 comprises 15 residues. V lost 2 bases and J lost 4, with 15 bases in between. CDR3 DNA: TGTGCCAGCAGCTTTGGCCGATCTAGAGGCACTGAAGCTTTCTTT. It specifies CASSFGRSRGTEAFF.

J is TRBJ1-1 and V is TRBV6-6; 7 bases are a match to TRBD1. This CDR3 contains 11 residues. V trimming: 5 bases; J trimming: 11 bases; junction bases outside the gene matches: 5. Looked up from germline, CDR1 is MNHNY and CDR2 is SVGAGI (reference sequence). The CDR3 spells CASSTTGFAFF. CDR3 nucleotide sequence: TGTGCCAGCAGTACGACAGGGTTTGCTTTCTTT.

The genes are TRBV5-4 and TRBJ2-1; a possible D gene is TRBD1 (8 bases). The CDR3 length is 15 residues. The ends were cut back, 5 bases at V and 4 bases at J, with 16 bases in the middle. CDR1 and CDR2 (germline): SGHNT, YYREEE (reference sequence). CDR3 amino acids: CASRLEQGGYNEQFF. The CDR3, as DNA: TGTGCCAGCAGGTTAGAACAGGGGGGGTACAATGAGCAGTTCTTC.

V is TRBV7-8 and J is TRBJ2-7; 9 positions agree with TRBD1. The trim removed 1 base at V and 3 bases at J, leaving 4 bases unmatched. The CDR3 sequence is 15 residues long. The germline V gene has CDR1 SGHVS and CDR2 FQNEAQ. The CDR3 is CASSLGVTGGYEQYF. The CDR3 DNA sequence: TGTGCCAGCAGCTTAGGGGTGACAGGGGGCTACGAGCAGTACTTC.

This chain's CDR3 is CASSPGDRLTIGNTIYF. For the CDR3, the DNA is TGCGCCAGCAGCCCGGGGGACAGGCTGACGATTGGAAACACCATATATTTT. The chain has TRBV5-1 and TRBJ1-3; TRBD1 aligns across 8 bases. This CDR3 has 17 amino acids. Germline CDR1 and CDR2: SGHRS and YFSETQ. V lost 4 bases and J lost 3; bases outside the gene matches: 12.